Presented here are 17 T cell receptor beta chains from one specimen sequenced in a study of metastatic and nonmetastatic thyroid tumors. No treatment of any kind had been given to any patient before thyroid surgery. TCRdb reprocessed the PCR reads using MiXCR. This table holds over 30,000 clones, over 15% found once. The sequencing input was tumor tissue. Receptor source: a female donor with papillary thyroid cancer or a benign thyroid nodule (not recorded which). Some clones in this sample may be carry-over from other donors' samples.

This clone was picked up many times. The chain couples TRBV28 to TRBJ1-1, with a possible D match to TRBD1 (5 bases). The V end lost 5 bases, the J end lost 2 bases, and 12 bases lay between the germline ends. This CDR3 is built from 14 residues. Germline V gene data show CDR1 as MDHEN and CDR2 as SYDVKM. CDR3 bases: TGTGCCAGCAGTCCTGGACACCTCAACACTGAAGCTTTCTTT. It specifies CASSPGHLNTEAFF.

The genes are TRBV7-4 and TRBJ2-5; D is possibly TRBD2 (5 bases). V shed 1 base and J shed 8 bases, with 14 bases lying between them. The CDR3 length is 14 residues. The germline V gene has CDR1 SGHVT and CDR2 SQSDAQ. The CDR3 spells CASSLVPQLGTQYF. CDR3 bases: TGTGCCAGCAGCTTAGTCCCCCAACTAGGAACCCAGTACTTC.

This clone was detected many times. Other nucleotide sequences in the sample specify the same CDR3. The chain uses TRBV6-1 and TRBJ2-3; TRBD2 is a possible D gene (6 bases). Trimming removed 6 bases from V and 5 bases from J, with 18 bases in between. CDR1 and CDR2 (germline): MNHNS, SASEGT. The CDR3 length is 15 residues. CDR3 nucleotide sequence: TGTGCCAGCAGCCTCTTATGGCGGGATGGAGATACGCAGTATTTT. Translated, it gives CASSLLWRDGDTQYF.

The rearrangement uses TRBV5-1 and TRBJ1-2, with 9 positions matching TRBD1. V lost 2 bases to trimming and J lost 8 bases; unmatched junction nucleotides: 4. Germline V gene sequence: CDR1 SGHRS, CDR2 YFSETQ. The length of the CDR3 is 13 residues. The CDR3 nucleotides read TGCGCCAGCAGCTTCGGGACAGGGATAGGCTACACCTTC. Translating gives CASSFGTGIGYTF.

About this clone itself: This may arise from a read error, as a much more abundant clone is one base away. V and J are TRBV2 and TRBJ2-4, with 12 bases matching TRBD1. The CDR3 is 16 amino acids. Germline CDR1 SNHLY, CDR2 FYNNEI. CDR3 sequence reads: CASTRGQGAAKKIQYF. DNA for the CDR3: TGTGCCAGCACACGGGGACAGGGGGCGGCCAAAAAAATTCAGTACTTC. Full variable domain (remainder filled in from reference TRBV2 and TRBJ2-4): EPEVTQTPSHQVTQMGQEVILRCVPISNHLYFYWYRQILGQKVEFLVSFYNNEISEKSEIFDDQFSVERPDGSNFTLKIRSTKLEDSAMYFCASTRGQGAAKKIQYFGAGTRLSVL.

This clone was seen many times. V is TRBV20-1 and J is TRBJ2-2; 7 bases are a match to TRBD1. The CDR3 consists of 14 residues. Trimming removed 0 bases from V and 8 bases from J; junction bases left unmatched: 6. The V gene's germline CDR1 is DFQATT and CDR2 SNEGSKA (reference sequence). CDR3 coding DNA: TGCAGTGCTAGAGACTCGGGACAGACTGGGGAGCTGTTTTTT. Translation gives CSARDSGQTGELFF.

The gene calls are TRBV2 and TRBJ2-2, with 7 bases fitting TRBD2. Per germline, CDR1 SNHLY and CDR2 FYNNEI. The CDR3 sequence is 19 residues long. Germline trimming cut 4 bases from V and 6 bases from J; bases unmatched to any gene: 20. The DNA of the CDR3 is TGTGCCAGCAGTGCGAGCCTAGGGACTATCTGGAGGGCCCCCGGGGAGCTGTTTTTT. It encodes CASSASLGTIWRAPGELFF.

J is TRBJ2-1 and V is TRBV10-2, with 11 bases lining up with TRBD1. The V segment lost 7 bases and the J segment 8 bases; nucleotides outside the gene matches: 7. The CDR3 totals 14 residues. The germline V gene encodes CDR1 WSHSY and CDR2 SAAADI. DNA for the CDR3: TGCGCCAGCAAGGGACAGGGGGGAGGCGATGAGCAGTTCTTC. Its protein product is CASKGQGGGDEQFF.

The sample holds many counts of this clone. A much larger clone lies one base from this, so it may be a read error. In the same sample, other DNA sequences code for this CDR3. The rearrangement links TRBV20-1 to TRBJ2-5; 11 bases align to TRBD2. Germline loops: CDR1 DFQATT, CDR2 SNEGSKA (reference sequence). The CDR3 is 15 amino acids. The CDR3 sequence: CSAPPSGRNEETRYF. CDR3 coding DNA: TGCAGTGCTCCCCCTAGCGGGAGGAATGAAGAGACCCGGTACTTC.

The rearrangement uses TRBV6-6 and TRBJ1-1; 8 nucleotides agree with TRBD1. This CDR3 contains 15 residues. The V gene end was trimmed by 2 bases and the J gene end by 3 bases; junction bases not matched to a gene: 5. In germline, CDR1 is MNHNY, CDR2 SVGAGI (reference sequence). The CDR3 region has the DNA TGTGCCAGCAGTTACGGACAGGGTGAGGACACTGAAGCTTTCTTT. This encodes CASSYGQGEDTEAFF.

This clone was detected ten times or more. The rearrangement uses TRBV19 and TRBJ1-1, with 12 bases lining up with TRBD1. V shed 9 bases and J 5 bases; nucleotides not matched to a gene: 7. The length of the CDR3 is 14 residues. Germline CDR1 and CDR2: LNHDA and SQIVND (reference sequence). CDR3 coding DNA: TGTGCCAGCTGGGACAGGGGGCAGGGTACTGAAGCTTTCTTT. Amino acids: CASWDRGQGTEAFF. Using reference TRBV19 and TRBJ1-1 for the parts outside the CDR3, the full variable domain is DGGITQSPKYLFRKEGQNVTLSCEQNLNHDAMYWYRQDPGQGLRLIYYSQIVNDFQKGDIAEGYSVSREKKESFPLTVTSAQKNPTAFYLCASWDRGQGTEAFFGQGTRLTVV.

This clone was seen ten or more times. This CDR3 is also generated by other DNA sequences in the sample. V gene TRBV7-2 combines with J gene TRBJ2-7; D perhaps matches TRBD2 (5 bases). Trimming cost V 6 bases and J 3 bases, with 18 bases left between them. Per germline, CDR1 SGHTA and CDR2 FQGNSA. The CDR3 loop spans 15 amino acids. For the CDR3, the DNA is TGTGCCAGCAGTCTCCGGCATGGACTGATCTACGAGCAGTACTTC. It translates to CASSLRHGLIYEQYF.

This clone was found a few times. The rearrangement uses TRBV10-3 and TRBJ2-1; 8 bases agree with TRBD1. The length of the CDR3 is 15 residues. J lost 4 bases, V lost 3 bases, and 5 bases had no gene match. CDR1 and CDR2 (germline): ENHRY, SYGVKD. The CDR3 sequence is CAISDGRGPYNEQFF. The CDR3 DNA follows: TGTGCCATCAGTGATGGCAGGGGGCCATACAATGAGCAGTTCTTC.

Ten or more counts support this clone. The chain has TRBV6-5 and TRBJ2-3; 9 nucleotides line up with TRBD1. V was clipped by 3 bases and J by 0 bases; unmatched bases: 7. CDR3 length: 17 amino acids. Germline loops: CDR1 MNHEY, CDR2 SVGAGI. CDR3 residues: CASSYTGTGLSTDTQYF. In DNA form, the CDR3 reads TGTGCCAGCAGTTATACCGGGACAGGGCTTAGCACAGATACGCAGTATTTT.

This clone has a count of ten or more. This sequence joins TRBV7-6 and TRBJ2-7; D gene unclear. Germline V gives CDR1 SGHVS, CDR2 FNYEAQ. CDR3 length equals 12 residues. V was shortened by 5 bases and J by 0 bases, with 5 bases between the two germline ends. The CDR3, as DNA: TGTGCCAGCAGCCTCTCCTCCTACGAGCAGTACTTC. This sequence encodes CASSLSSYEQYF.

For this clone: Just one base apart from a much larger clone, this may be a read error. Lacking the conserved final phenylalanine or tryptophan, this CDR3 likely reflects a read error. The rearrangement links TRBV29-1 to TRBJ2-2, with TRBD1 identical over 10 bases. The CDR3 has 14 residues. The ends lost 6 bases at V and 3 bases at J; junction bases unmatched: 4. From germline, CDR1 is SQVTM and CDR2 ANQGSEA. The CDR3 sequence is CSVGTGAYTGELFS. CDR3 bases: TGCAGCGTCGGGACAGGGGCCTACACCGGGGAGCTGTTTTCT.

This clone has a count of ten or more. At the DNA level, this CDR3 is encoded by other sequences in the same sample as well. This chain joins TRBV27 and TRBJ2-7, with 8 bases aligning to TRBD1. Germline lookup yields CDR1 MNHEY and CDR2 SMNVEV (reference sequence). Germline trimming cut 5 bases from V and 5 bases from J; bases unmatched to any gene: 8. The CDR3 runs 14 residues. This chain's CDR3 is CASSPRTGYDEQYF. DNA of the CDR3: TGTGCCAGCAGTCCGCGGACAGGGTACGACGAGCAGTACTTC.